This TCR beta chain was profiled in a study of T-cell reconstitution after alpha-beta-depleted transplantation in children (dated by TCRdb to 2016 to 2017). About the study as a whole: Using TCR repertoire profiling, the study followed T-cell immune reconstitution in a quantitative way in children after TCRalphabeta/CD19-depleted allogeneic hematopoietic cell transplantation.

The meaning of the sample's treatment or condition label: allogeneic hematopoietic cell transplantation with graft depleted of TCRalphabeta T cells and CD19 B cells. The transplant recipients were children given TCRalphabeta/CD19-depleted allogeneic hematopoietic cell grafts. The germline V gene (reference sequence) sets CDR1 to GTSNPN and CDR2 to SVGIG. Here V drops 0 bases and J drops 1 base, and the junction holds 3 bases not matched to any gene. Reading from cysteine to phenylalanine, the CDR3 counts 15 amino acids. The CDR3 DNA has 45 bases and is translated from base 1. This clonotype was seen more than once but under ten times. This clone's antigen is unknown. It has no much larger one-base neighbor in the sample; base qualities were not kept. Receptor libraries were prepared by PCR. Sequencing was performed on an Illumina HiSeq 2500. TCR libraries were prepared with molecular barcoding, using unique molecular identifiers to normalize TCRbeta repertoire quantification. The public reads were run again by TCRdb, first through fastp at Q25 and then through MiXCR, and only productive beta chains were kept. When rows share a CDR3 protein, they turn into one entry using the most common DNA and genes. For this sample the table gives approximately 500,000 distinct CDR3 sequences, of which about 10% were detected only once. The ten largest clones capture just over 2% of the sample.

The full study reports these points: In some patients, high TCRbeta diversity at day 60 was attributed to recipient T cells and intrathymic progenitors that had survived conditioning. Apparently early alphabetaT-cell count recovery about two months after transplant reportedly relied on only several hundred rapidly expanded clones derived from non-depleted graft cells. The frequencies of hyperexpanded clones fell over the following months, and after one year, T-cell counts and TCRbeta diversity were mostly attributed to newly produced T cells.

The chain joins TRBV30 to TRBJ2-3; TRBD1 lines up with 8 middle nucleotides. The receptor was derived from a child aged 2-15 years with inherited bone marrow failure, due to receive a stem cell transplant. The material was PBMCs, obtained before TCRalphabeta/CD19-depleted stem cell transplant. The CDR3 here reads CAWSVSQGGTDTQYF. DNA sequence: TGTGCCTGGAGTGTTTCACAGGGGGGCACAGATACGCAGTATTTT.